This entry lists 24 T cell receptor beta chains sequenced from one sample in a study of cytomegalovirus exposure and HLA in healthy donors. Amplification used 60 Vbeta primers and 13 Jbeta primers. Here immunoSEQ multiplex PCR was the method, and the copy in TCRdb shows in-frame clones only, minus some. The table records roughly 120,000 clones, 80% to 85% of them present only once. Sequencing input: PBMCs. These receptors were obtained from a human donor in good health.

The rearrangement links TRBV7-9 to TRBJ1-1; possibly TRBD1 for D (5 bases). There are 12 residues in the CDR3. The V gene's germline CDR1 is SEHNR and CDR2 FQNEAQ (reference sequence). Deletions cut 10 bases from V and 3 bases from J, with 12 bases between. This CDR3 reads CANGAGDTEAFF. The CDR3 nucleotides are TGTGCCAACGGGGCGGGGGACACTGAAGCTTTCTTT.

The rearrangement uses TRBV2 and TRBJ1-4; a weak D match, TRBD1 (5 bases). Germline V gene sequence: CDR1 SNHLY, CDR2 FYNNEI. This CDR3 is built from 16 residues. V was pared by 7 bases and J by 7 bases, with 22 bases between. The DNA of the CDR3 is TGTGCCAGCACCCTTCGCTTGACAGCGGGAGTTGAAAAACTGTTTTTT. Translation: CASTLRLTAGVEKLFF.

This chain uses TRBV7-6 with TRBJ2-6; 10 nucleotides agree with TRBD2. The CDR3 consists of 18 residues. Germline loops: CDR1 SGHVS, CDR2 FNYEAQ. The ends lost 5 bases at V and 0 bases at J; junction bases unmatched: 7. The DNA of the CDR3 is TGTGCCAGCAGCCCCAGCGGGGGGGCTGCCTCTGGGGCCAACGTCCTGACTTTC. Protein: CASSPSGGAASGANVLTF. The variable domain in full, completed from reference TRBV7-6 and TRBJ2-6, reads GAGVSQSPRYKVTKRGQDVALRCDPISGHVSLYWYRQALGQGPEFLTYFNYEAQQDKSGLPNDRFSAERPEGSISTLTIQRTEQRDSAMYRCASSPSGGAASGANVLTFGAGSRLTVL.

The V and J genes are TRBV11-2 and TRBJ2-7; D unresolved. From germline, CDR1 is SGHAT and CDR2 FQNNGV. Trimming left V 0 bases short and J 6 bases short, with 3 bases between. CDR3 length: 11 amino acids. The CDR3 DNA reads TGTGCCAGCAGCTTAGAACTCGAGCAGTACTTC. Protein product: CASSLELEQYF. The full variable domain, completed using reference TRBV11-2 and TRBJ2-7, is EAGVAQSPRYKIIEKRQSVAFWCNPISGHATLYWYQQILGQGPKLLIQFQNNGVVDDSQLPKDRFSAERLKGVDSTLKIQPAKLEDSAVYLCASSLELEQYFGPGTRLTVT.

This clone was seen once. The chain employs TRBV9 and TRBJ2-5; 9 nucleotides line up with TRBD2. This CDR3 contains 17 residues. CDR1 and CDR2 from the germline V gene are SGDLS and YYNGEE. V dropped 4 bases and J dropped 0; count of bases not matched to a gene: 10. The CDR3 nucleotides are TGTGCCAGCAGCCCCAGGGGCGGGGGGGCCAACCAAGAGACCCAGTACTTC. Its translation is CASSPRGGGANQETQYF.

This chain links TRBV7-8 with TRBJ1-5, with D tentatively TRBD1 (6 bases). Germline CDR1 is SGHVS and CDR2 is FQNEAQ. The CDR3 runs 15 residues. The V end was cut by 7 bases, the J end by 7 bases, with 20 bases between. The CDR3 DNA reads TGTGCCAGCACCGAGGTGCTAGGGGGAAGACAGCCCCAGCATTTT. Its translation is CASTEVLGGRQPQHF.

This chain joins TRBV19 and TRBJ1-2; 9 bases map to TRBD1. The germline gives CDR1 LNHDA, CDR2 SQIVND (reference sequence). CDR3 size: 13 residues. Trimming took 5 bases from V and 4 from J; bases not matched to a gene: 2. The CDR3 spells CASSLGQGYGYTF. The CDR3 DNA is TGTGCCAGTAGTCTGGGACAGGGCTATGGCTACACCTTC.

The chain is built from TRBV2 and TRBJ1-5; D is possibly TRBD1 (5 bases). The CDR3 loop spans 17 amino acids. CDR1 SNHLY and CDR2 FYNNEI come from the germline V gene. The V and J ends lost 4 bases and 2 bases respectively, with 18 bases between them. Here the CDR3 DNA reads TGTGCCAGCAGTGTGAGGTGGGATTTAGGGGGCAATCAGCCCCAGCATTTT. Translation gives CASSVRWDLGGNQPQHF.

The count of this clone is one. The chain carries TRBV18 and TRBJ1-4; TRBD1 agrees at 7 bases. The J segment lost 4 bases and the V segment lost 0 bases, leaving 5 bases of the junction unmatched. The germline CDR1 and CDR2 sequences are KGHSH and LQKENI. The CDR3 sequence is 16 residues long. This CDR3 is CASSPPGQAYNEKLFF. The CDR3 DNA follows: TGTGCCAGCTCACCACCTGGACAGGCCTATAATGAAAAACTGTTTTTT.

The rearrangement uses TRBV6-1 and TRBJ2-7; 7 bases agree with TRBD2. The V gene's germline CDR1 is MNHNS and CDR2 SASEGT. The junction had 10 bases not matched to a gene; V was cut back by 6 bases and J by 2 bases. The CDR3 is 15 amino acids. For the CDR3, the DNA is TGTGCCAGCAGAGATCCGGGACTACCACCCTACGAGCAGTACTTC. Amino acids: CASRDPGLPPYEQYF.

This chain joins TRBV28 and TRBJ1-2; D unresolved. The CDR3 has 13 amino acids. Germline CDR1 and CDR2: MDHEN and SYDVKM. V lost 3 bases to trimming and J lost 5 bases, with 10 bases between them. In DNA, the CDR3 is TGTGCCAGCAGTTTGCTTCGGGAATATGGCTACACCTTC. This gives the protein CASSLLREYGYTF.

V gene TRBV27 combines with J gene TRBJ1-2; a weak D match, TRBD1 (5 bases). Germline V gene lookup returns CDR1 MNHEY and CDR2 SMNVEV (reference sequence). V lost 6 bases and J lost 8, with 13 bases in between. The length of the CDR3 is 12 residues. CDR3 sequence reads: CASSRWGHGYTF. As DNA, the CDR3 is TGTGCCAGCAGCCGGTGGGGCCACGGCTACACCTTC.

V usage is TRBV7-9 and J usage is TRBJ2-5; weak D call: TRBD1 (6 bases). This CDR3 has 14 amino acids. V shed 3 bases and J shed 5 bases, with 13 bases lying between them. The V gene's germline CDR1 is SEHNR and CDR2 FQNEAQ (reference sequence). As DNA, the CDR3 is TGTGCCAGCAGCTTTTCAGGGGCCGAGGAGACCCAGTACTTC. It translates to CASSFSGAEETQYF.

The J gene is TRBJ1-1, the V gene TRBV28; D gene uncertain. The CDR3 is 16 residues long. V lost 3 bases and J 0 bases, leaving 14 bases between the germline ends. The V gene's germline CDR1 is MDHEN and CDR2 SYDVKM. CDR3 region: CASSFSQLILNTEAFF. CDR3 DNA: TGTGCCAGCAGTTTTTCACAGTTGATTTTGAACACTGAAGCTTTCTTT.

CDR3 sequence: CAISETWTSGDSEQYF. The CDR3 DNA sequence: TGTGCCATCAGTGAGACCTGGACTAGCGGGGACAGCGAGCAGTACTTC. The V gene is TRBV10-3, the J gene TRBJ2-5; TRBD2 matches at 12 bases. The DNA matches TRBJ2-7 better at its end, which makes the J call doubtful. The CDR3 contains 16 residues. From germline, CDR1 is ENHRY and CDR2 SYGVKD.

This clone was picked up one time. The rearrangement joins TRBV15 to TRBJ2-5; maybe TRBD2 (5 bases). CDR1 and CDR2 from the germline V gene are LNHNV and YYDKDF (reference sequence). The length of the CDR3 is 14 residues. Deletions cut 1 base from V and 5 bases from J, with 11 bases between. The CDR3 here is CATSRAAASETQYF. CDR3 coding DNA: TGTGCCACCAGCAGAGCAGCGGCTAGCGAGACCCAGTACTTC.

V gene TRBV6-5 combines with J gene TRBJ2-7; a possible D gene is TRBD2 (6 bases). Trimming cost V 4 bases and J 7 bases, with 11 bases left between them. From germline, CDR1 is MNHEY and CDR2 SVGAGI. CDR3 length equals 12 residues. The CDR3 protein is CASSSRGIEQYF. CDR3 sequence (DNA): TGTGCCAGCAGTTCCCGGGGGATAGAGCAGTACTTC.

The CDR3 nucleotides are TGTGCCAGCAGCGTGCGGGGGGCGCAAGAGACCCAGTACTTC. Protein sequence: CASSVRGAQETQYF. This chain uses TRBV11-2 with TRBJ2-5, with 8 bases matching TRBD2. This CDR3 contains 14 residues. Germline CDR1 SGHAT, CDR2 FQNNGV. V gave up 5 bases and J gave up 2 bases; unmatched junction bases: 4.

This clone was detected a few times. The chain is built from TRBV7-9 and TRBJ1-1; D remains ambiguous. This CDR3 region has 14 residues. Germline V gene data show CDR1 as SEHNR and CDR2 as FQNEAQ (reference sequence). Trimming removed 1 base from V and 2 bases from J, with 8 bases in between. The CDR3 region is CASSLVGGNTEAFF. The CDR3 DNA follows: TGTGCCAGCAGCTTAGTTGGAGGCAACACTGAAGCTTTCTTT.

This chain connects TRBV29-1 to TRBJ2-7; perhaps TRBD2 as D (6 bases). Germline V lookup: CDR1 SQVTM, CDR2 ANQGSEA. The V end lost 5 bases, the J end lost 2 bases, and 13 bases lay between the germline ends. This CDR3 has 13 residues. DNA for the CDR3: TGCAGCGTTCGGGGGATGAGGACCTACGAGCAGTACTTC. It yields the protein CSVRGMRTYEQYF.

This rearrangement joins TRBV7-9 to TRBJ2-7; a possible D gene is TRBD1 (5 bases). The CDR3 has 16 amino acids. Germline V gene lookup returns CDR1 SEHNR and CDR2 FQNEAQ (reference sequence). V gave up 0 bases and J gave up 6 bases, with 18 bases separating them. The DNA of the CDR3 is TGTGCCAGCAGCTTAGCGGAAAGGGGCTACCCCTCCGAGCAGTACTTC. Protein: CASSLAERGYPSEQYF. Complete variable domain (other parts from reference TRBV7-9 and TRBJ2-7): DTGVSQNPRHKITKRGQNVTFRCDPISEHNRLYWYRQTLGQGPEFLTYFQNEAQLEKSRLLSDRFSAERPKGSFSTLEIQRTEQGDSAMYLCASSLAERGYPSEQYFGPGTRLTVT.

The rearrangement joins TRBV5-1 to TRBJ1-6; D is unclear. The V gene lost 4 bases and the J gene lost 6 bases, with 11 bases spanning the gap. The CDR3 sequence is 14 residues long. The germline V gene encodes CDR1 SGHRS and CDR2 YFSETQ. Written as DNA, the CDR3 is TGCGCCAGCAGCCCGACACCAAGTAATTCACCCCTCCACTTT. The encoded protein is CASSPTPSNSPLHF.

The genes are TRBV6-1 and TRBJ2-7, with TRBD1 identical over 9 bases. The CDR3 totals 15 residues. Per the germline V gene, CDR1 is MNHNS and CDR2 is SASEGT. Unmatched junction bases numbered 8, after V lost 6 bases and J lost 2 bases. The chain's CDR3 is CASRDPGTGPYEQYF. Written as DNA, the CDR3 is TGTGCCAGCAGAGATCCGGGGACAGGGCCCTACGAGCAGTACTTC.

The chain recombines TRBV2 with TRBJ2-7; 7 bases map to TRBD1. The CDR3 sequence is 14 residues long. Germline V gene lookup returns CDR1 SNHLY and CDR2 FYNNEI. After removal of 6 bases from V and 2 bases from J, the junction contained 7 bases not matched to a gene. CDR3 in DNA: TGTGCCAGCAGCAACAGGGGCCTCGCCTACGAGCAGTACTTC. Translating it yields CASSNRGLAYEQYF.